This T cell receptor (beta chain) was captured by sequencing in a study of T cell responses to AZD1222 COVID-19 vaccine. Findings and limits, study-wide: Regions left unmutated in variants are reportedly the target of nearly half of spike-specific TCRs. Spike-specific TCR breadth rose after two AZD1222 doses, and depth rose as well. Spike as a whole was targeted by vaccine-associated CD4 TCRs, dominant at 160-218 and 743-854.

Libraries were prepared by immunoSEQ multiplex PCR; TCRdb keeps only in-frame clonotypes and omits some of them. The table lists fewer than 100,000 clones, approximately 84% of them singletons. Germline CDR1 reads SGHDT; CDR2 reads YYEEEE. With 4 bases removed from V and 4 bases from J, the gap between germline ends came to 20 bases. CDR3 length: 16 residues. This clone showed up just a few times. Its specificity is unknown. Second-dose intervals near 4 or 12 weeks were combined. This clonotype was sampled from an adult who received the AZD1222 COVID-19 vaccine. The chain has TRBV5-6 and TRBJ1-2; D is undetermined. Sample: peripheral blood, taken 28 days after the second AZD1222 dose. The CDR3 loop reads CASSVPGRTALYGYTF. The CDR3 region has the DNA TGTGCCAGCAGCGTACCGGGCCGAACCGCCCTCTATGGCTACACCTTC. The whole variable domain, remainder taken from reference TRBV5-6 and TRBJ1-2, is DAGVTQSPTHLIKTRGQQVTLRCSPKSGHDTVSWYQQALGQGPQFIFQYYEEEERQRGNFPDRFSGHQFPNYSSELNVNALLLGDSALYLCASSVPGRTALYGYTFGSGTRLTVV.